The rows below give T cell receptor beta chains drawn from one sample of a study of tumor and adjacent non-tumor tissue in lung cancer. TCRdb passed the multiplex PCR reads through MiXCR, listing each CDR3 protein once. Of more than 55,000 distinct CDR3 sequences detected, more than 75% appear once; the ten largest clones hold more than 35%. The source material was distant non-tumor lung tissue. These receptor sequences come from a man between 60 and 75 years old with non-small cell lung cancer. Both conserved end residues are part of each CDR3. The D gene is left open where the match is weak. Clone sizes are given selectively: once, few, many, or a class where the clone is expanded.

len	abundance	d_gene	j_gene	v_gene	CDR3nt	CDR3aa
12	.	.	TRBJ2-3	TRBV5-4	TGTGTCAGCAGCTTCCGCACAGATATGCAGTATTTT	CVSSFRTDMQYF
12	.	.	TRBJ2-5	TRBV14	TGTGCCGGCAGCCAAGATCGACAGACCCAGCACTTC	CAGSQDRQTQHF
14	.	TRBD1	TRBJ2-7	TRBV28	TGTGCCAGTAGCCTCGACAGGGGCGCCTACGAGCACTACTTC	CASSLDRGAYEHYF
15	.	TRBD1	TRBJ1-4	TRBV29-1	TGCTGCGCTGAAGATCTAAAGGGGGCGGATGAAAAACTGTTTTTT	CCAEDLKGADEKLFF
17	.	TRBD2	TRBJ2-7	TRBV4-1	TGCGCCAGCAACCAACATTGGGTTGCCGGGAGGGGATACGAGCAGTATTTC	CASNQHWVAGRGYEQYF
15	.	.	TRBJ2-3	TRBV5-5	TGTACCAGGAGCCGGTGTGGAGAGCGGCCAGATACGCAGTATTTC	CTRSRCGERPDTQYF
19	.	TRBD1	TRBJ2-6	TRBV5-1	TGCGCCAGCAGCTCTACTAGACAGGGGATTGCATGGGGGGCCAACGTCCTGACTTTC	CASSSTRQGIAWGANVLTF
13	once	.	TRBJ1-1	TRBV29-1	TGCAGGTCCTCGGCATGGGGGGACACTGAAGCTTTCTTT	CRSSAWGDTEAFF
15	.	.	TRBJ2-2	TRBV5-1	TGCGCCAGCAGCTTGGGGGGAACGGAGCCTGGGGGGCTGTTTTTT	CASSLGGTEPGGLFF
18	.	TRBD1	TRBJ1-1	TRBV6-5	TGTGGCAGCAGTTACCACGGCGTCCGGGACAGCTTGAACACTGAAGCTTTTTTT	CGSSYHGVRDSLNTEAFF
18	.	TRBD2	TRBJ2-3	TRBV4-2	TGTGCCAGCAGCCAATCCTGGACTAGCGGGAGAAGGGGCACTACGCAGTATTTT	CASSQSWTSGRRGTTQYF
14	.	.	TRBJ2-2	TRBV11-1	TGTGCAAGCAGCTTTACTAGTGGCTCCGGGGAGCAGTTTTTT	CASSFTSGSGEQFF
15	many	TRBD1	TRBJ1-5	TRBV28	TGTGCCAGCAGTTTATTGGGCAGGGGGTGGCAGCCCCAGCATTTT	CASSLLGRGWQPQHF
12	.	.	TRBJ2-5	TRBV4-1	TGCGCCAACAGCCAACGGGAAGAGAACCAGTACTTC	CANSQREENQYF
14	.	.	TRBJ1-6	TRBV10-3	TGTGACATCAGAGGGAGTAACTCTAATTCACCCCTCCACTTT	CDIRGSNSNSPLHF
15	.	.	TRBJ2-3	TRBV13	TGTGCCATCCTCGACGGCCTGATAAATGTCGATACGCAGTATTTT	CAILDGLINVDTQYF
12	many	.	TRBJ1-5	TRBV28	TGTGCCAGCAGGGGGGCCAGCCAGCCCCAGCATTTT	CASRGASQPQHF
15	.	.	TRBJ2-7	TRBV4-2	TGTGCCAGCAGCCTTTACCACAAGGATACCTACGAGCAGTACTTC	CASSLYHKDTYEQYF
14	.	TRBD1	TRBJ2-7	TRBV4-2	TGTGCCAGCAGCCCGACAGGGGGTAGGGACAAGCATCACTTC	CASSPTGGRDKHHF
12	many	.	TRBJ1-2	TRBV12-3/TRBV12-4	TGTGCCAGCAGCAGACAGTCCTATGGCTACACCTTC	CASSRQSYGYTF